These T cell receptor beta chains were read from a single sample in a study of cytomegalovirus exposure and HLA in healthy donors. Assay: immunoSEQ multiplex PCR; the TCRdb copy retains only in-frame clones and omits some. The sample has 90,000 to 150,000 clones, about 83% seen once. Material for sequencing was PBMCs. The receptor source for this set is a woman in her twenties or thirties in good health and CMV-seronegative. Both conserved end residues are part of each CDR3. A D gene is named only where the DNA matches it firmly. Expanded clones get a size class; other rows say once, few or many, or leave the size out.

>TRBV9|TRBJ1-1|once|TRBD1
CASSVGRTGGITEAFF
TGTGCCAGCAGCGTAGGGAGAACAGGGGGGATCACTGAAGCTTTCTTT
>TRBV27|TRBJ1-4|NA|NA
CASSFRGATNEKLFF
TGTGCCAGCAGTTTTCGAGGCGCAACTAATGAAAAACTGTTTTTT
>TRBV2|TRBJ1-2|NA|TRBD1
CASSPGTGWAVGYTF
TGTGCCAGCAGTCCCGGGACAGGGTGGGCGGTAGGCTACACCTTC
>TRBV9|TRBJ2-7|NA|TRBD2
CASSVAGGPDEQYF
TGTGCCAGCAGCGTTGCGGGGGGGCCGGACGAGCAGTACTTC
>TRBV7-8|TRBJ1-2|many|NA
CASTSTEGYGYTF
TGTGCCAGCACCTCTACAGAGGGCTATGGCTACACCTTC
>TRBV18|TRBJ2-5|NA|NA
CASSPPRAGTQYF
TGTGCCAGCTCACCACCGCGGGCGGGGACCCAGTACTTC
>TRBV5-1|TRBJ2-1|NA|TRBD2
CASSLAVAGDYNEQFF
TGCGCCAGCAGCTTGGCCGTTGCGGGGGACTACAATGAGCAGTTCTTC
>TRBV9|TRBJ2-3|many|NA
CASSVEEGHPDTQYF
TGTGCCAGCAGCGTAGAAGAGGGTCATCCAGATACGCAGTATTTT
>TRBV7-9|TRBJ1-2|NA|TRBD1
CASNDPPGTGGGYGYTF
TGTGCCAGCAACGACCCCCCGGGGACAGGGGGCGGTTATGGCTACACCTTC
>TRBV20-1|TRBJ2-5|NA|NA
CSSRTAETQYF
TGCAGTTCTAGGACAGCAGAGACCCAGTACTTC
>TRBV5-4|TRBJ1-1|once|NA
CASSTDRHQNTEAFF
TGTGCCAGCTCCACCGATCGACACCAGAACACTGAAGCTTTCTTT